This TCR beta chain is from a study of blood T cell repertoires in COVID-19. Whole-study context: The United States, Italy and Spain supplied acute and convalescent COVID-19 samples.

The table came from immunoSEQ multiplex PCR; TCRdb's copy has only in-frame clones and leaves some out. The repertoire holds 200,000 to 300,000 clones, with about 88% as singletons. Germline V gene data show CDR1 as SGHTA and CDR2 as FQGNSA. With 8 bases clipped from V and 8 bases from J, the junction kept 13 bases outside the gene matches. This CDR3 is built from 15 residues. The sequenced sample was peripheral blood. The chain uses TRBV7-2 and TRBJ2-1, with 9 bases that match TRBD2. This sequence was found in a man in his sixties who had recovered from COVID-19. The DNA of the CDR3 is TGTGCCAGCGCGACGGTGGCGGGGGGGATTCATGAGCAGTTCTTC. Encoded protein: CASATVAGGIHEQFF.